The 29 T cell receptor beta chains reported below all come from one sample, sequenced in a study of lymphopenia after photon versus proton radiotherapy. Repertoires were generated with immunoSEQ multiplex PCR, while TCRdb's copy carries only in-frame clones and drops some. Of roughly 150,000 clones listed, roughly nine tenths were seen once; the top ten hold about 4.4%. The specimen comprised peripheral blood, sampled from a patient treated with photon-based radiotherapy. The receptors come from a man between 45 and 60 years old with gastric cancer.

The J gene is TRBJ1-1, the V gene TRBV7-8; D ambiguous. The V gene lost 5 bases and the J gene lost 1 base, with 14 bases spanning the gap. The CDR3 totals 15 residues. CDR1 and CDR2 (germline): SGHVS, FQNEAQ. CDR3: CASSPGARPNTEAFF. The CDR3 DNA is TGTGCCAGCAGCCCCGGTGCACGGCCGAACACTGAAGCTTTCTTT.

The V gene is TRBV2, the J gene TRBJ2-3; D gene unclear. The CDR3 covers 12 residues. The germline CDR1 and CDR2 sequences are SNHLY and FYNNEI. V shed 6 bases and J shed 1 base, with 5 bases lying between them. The CDR3 sequence: CASRIRTDTQYF. CDR3 sequence (DNA): TGTGCCAGCAGAATTCGCACAGATACGCAGTATTTT.

The rearrangement links TRBV7-4 to TRBJ2-4; D unclear. Germline V gene lookup returns CDR1 SGHVT and CDR2 SQSDAQ. V lost 3 bases and J lost 7, with 4 bases in between. The CDR3 spans 11 residues. The CDR3 DNA reads as TGTGCCAGCAGCTTCTGGAACATTCAGTACTTC. It codes for CASSFWNIQYF.

The chain employs TRBV19 and TRBJ1-5, with D uncertain. This CDR3 has 15 residues. Trimming left V 6 bases short and J 3 bases short, with 15 bases between. Germline values: CDR1 LNHDA, CDR2 SQIVND (reference sequence). CDR3 DNA sequence: TGTGCCAGTAGCACTTTTACTTGGGTCAATCAGCCCCAGCATTTT. Translated, it gives CASSTFTWVNQPQHF.

V gene TRBV7-9 combines with J gene TRBJ1-2; D is unresolved. The CDR3 contains 12 residues. Trimming removed 3 bases from V and 8 bases from J, with 10 bases in between. The V gene's germline CDR1 is SEHNR and CDR2 FQNEAQ (reference sequence). In DNA, the CDR3 is TGTGCCAGCAGCTTTGCGGAGGGCGGCTACACCTTC. Translation: CASSFAEGGYTF.

The V call is TRBV27, the J call TRBJ2-3, with 13 nucleotides matching TRBD2. The V gene's germline CDR1 is MNHEY and CDR2 SMNVEV (reference sequence). The CDR3 sequence is 15 residues long. V was clipped by 7 bases and J by 5 bases; unmatched bases: 6. The DNA for the CDR3 is TGTGCCAGCACCCAGGGACTAGCGGGAAAAGATACGCAGTATTTT. It codes for CASTQGLAGKDTQYF.

V usage is TRBV6-5 and J usage is TRBJ1-2; D perhaps matches TRBD1 (6 bases). The V end was cut by 2 bases, the J end by 8 bases, with 12 bases between. The CDR3 spans 13 residues. Germline CDR1 and CDR2: MNHEY and SVGAGI. CDR3 in amino acids: CASSYLDRRGYTF. The CDR3 nucleotides are TGTGCCAGCAGTTACCTGGACAGACGCGGCTACACCTTC.

V is TRBV4-1 and J is TRBJ2-1; TRBD1 agrees at 9 bases. The CDR3 loop spans 16 amino acids. V was pared by 2 bases and J by 8 bases, with 10 bases of the junction left unmatched. Looked up from germline, CDR1 is MGHRA and CDR2 is YSYEKL. As DNA, the CDR3 is TGCGCCAGCAGCCAATCTACACAGGGGGCAAGCGATGAGCAGTTCTTC. Protein: CASSQSTQGASDEQFF.

The rearrangement uses TRBV30 and TRBJ1-1; no firm D call. Trimming shortened V by 1 base and J by 1 base, and 4 bases separated the two germline ends. Germline V gives CDR1 GTSNPN, CDR2 SVGIG (reference sequence). CDR3 length: 12 residues. This CDR3 is CAWSESNTEAFF. The CDR3 bases are TGTGCCTGGAGTGAGTCGAACACTGAAGCTTTCTTT.

The chain recombines TRBV7-9 with TRBJ2-5; 11 nucleotides align to TRBD2. Losses at the gene ends were 4 bases for V and 5 bases for J; bases not matched to a gene: 12. Germline CDR1 reads SEHNR; CDR2 reads FQNEAQ (reference sequence). The CDR3 loop spans 17 amino acids. CDR3 nucleotide sequence: TGTGCCAGCAGCTCCGAACGTAGCGGGAGGGCCGACGAGACCCAGTACTTC. Its translation is CASSSERSGRADETQYF.

The V call is TRBV6-1, the J call TRBJ1-1; a possible D gene is TRBD1 (5 bases). V was pared by 11 bases and J by 2 bases, with 15 bases between. Per the germline V gene, CDR1 is MNHNS and CDR2 is SASEGT. The CDR3 totals 13 residues. DNA of the CDR3: TGTGCCGGGGGGAGGTGGGAAAACACTGAAGCTTTCTTT. Translating gives CAGGRWENTEAFF.

V gene TRBV7-9 combines with J gene TRBJ1-2; D might be TRBD1 (5 bases). Germline V lookup: CDR1 SEHNR, CDR2 FQNEAQ (reference sequence). Trimming left V 4 bases short and J 4 bases short, with 16 bases between. This CDR3 is built from 15 residues. The CDR3 DNA is TGTGCCAGCAGCTACCTCCGACAGAAGGGCTATGGCTACACCTTC. Residues: CASSYLRQKGYGYTF.

The V call is TRBV2, the J call TRBJ2-3; TRBD2 agrees at 11 bases. The CDR3 is 16 residues long. Germline lookup yields CDR1 SNHLY and CDR2 FYNNEI. Trimming took 6 bases from V and 0 from J; bases not matched to a gene: 5. DNA of the CDR3: TGTGCCAGCAGCCTAGCGGGAGGTTCGAGCACAGATACGCAGTATTTT. This encodes CASSLAGGSSTDTQYF.

The chain couples TRBV18 to TRBJ1-4, with D uncertain. The CDR3 is 11 amino acids. Trimming took 6 bases from V and 8 from J, leaving 7 bases between them. CDR1 is KGHSH and CDR2 is LQKENI in the germline V gene. CDR3 DNA: TGTGCCAGCTCCTTTCAAGAAAAACTGTTTTTT. This encodes CASSFQEKLFF.

The chain links TRBV7-9 to TRBJ2-5; tentative D call: TRBD2 (7 bases). Trimming removed 5 bases from V and 0 bases from J, with 16 bases in between. CDR3 length: 16 residues. CDR1 is SEHNR and CDR2 is FQNEAQ in the germline V gene (reference sequence). The CDR3 sequence: CASSKRGGKDQETQYF. The CDR3 DNA reads TGTGCCAGCAGCAAAAGGGGGGGGAAGGACCAAGAGACCCAGTACTTC.

CDR3 residues: CASRPLGGGEQYF. CDR3 bases: TGTGCCAGTAGACCACTTGGGGGAGGCGAGCAGTACTTC. This rearrangement joins TRBV19 to TRBJ2-7; TRBD2 might be the D (6 bases). The germline V and J ends were trimmed by 6 bases and 6 bases, with 15 bases remaining between them. The length of the CDR3 is 13 residues. CDR1 is LNHDA, CDR2 SQIVND, per germline (reference sequence).

The rearrangement links TRBV7-2 to TRBJ1-1; D unclear. Germline V CDR1 and CDR2: SGHTA, FQGNSA. The V and J ends lost 6 bases and 6 bases respectively, with 8 bases between them. The CDR3 spans 11 residues. CDR3: CASSPRAEAFF. In nucleotides, the CDR3 is TGTGCCAGCAGTCCTAGGGCTGAAGCTTTCTTT.

The genes are TRBV18 and TRBJ1-5, with a tentative D call TRBD1 (5 bases). V was pared by 2 bases and J by 7 bases, with 9 bases between. The germline V gene encodes CDR1 KGHSH and CDR2 LQKENI. The CDR3 spans 13 residues. The CDR3 DNA follows: TGTGCCAGCTCACCATCCAGGGAACAGCCCCAGCATTTT. Protein: CASSPSREQPQHF. The entire variable domain, with the rest obtained from reference TRBV18 and TRBJ1-5, is as follows: NAGVMQNPRHLVRRRGQEARLRCSPMKGHSHVYWYRQLPEEGLKFMVYLQKENIIDESGMPKERFSAEFPKEGPSILRIQQVVRGDSAAYFCASSPSREQPQHFGDGTRLSIL.

There are a few counts of this clone. The rearrangement joins TRBV13 to TRBJ1-3; D ambiguous. Germline V gene sequence: CDR1 PRHDT, CDR2 FYEKMQ (reference sequence). CDR3 size: 14 residues. The V and J ends lost 0 bases and 0 bases respectively, with 3 bases between them. CDR3 in DNA: TGTGCCAGCAGCTTAGGGAGCTCTGGAAACACCATATATTTT. Translated, it gives CASSLGSSGNTIYF.

The chain couples TRBV13 to TRBJ2-2; 8 bases fit TRBD2. CDR3 length: 16 residues. Per germline, CDR1 PRHDT and CDR2 FYEKMQ (reference sequence). V shed 7 bases, J shed 4 bases, and the junction held 11 bases outside the gene matches. CDR3 DNA sequence: TGTGCCAGCAACTCTGAAAGACTAGCGCTCACCGGGGAGCTGTTTTTT. It codes for CASNSERLALTGELFF.

The genes are TRBV28 and TRBJ1-3; D may be TRBD1 (5 bases). With 4 bases removed from V and 0 bases from J, the gap between germline ends came to 13 bases. The CDR3 covers 16 residues. CDR1 and CDR2 (germline): MDHEN, SYDVKM. The CDR3 protein is CASSSLRGPSGNTIYF. The DNA of the CDR3 is TGTGCCAGCAGTTCGCTACGGGGCCCCTCTGGAAACACCATATATTTT.

The chain links TRBV19 to TRBJ1-4; D is ambiguous. Trimming shortened V by 5 bases and J by 5 bases, and 6 bases separated the two germline ends. Per the germline V gene, CDR1 is LNHDA and CDR2 is SQIVND (reference sequence). This CDR3 is 12 amino acids long. CDR3 coding DNA: TGTGCCAGTAGTTACATGAATGAAAAACTGTTTTTT. Translated, it gives CASSYMNEKLFF. Filled out from reference TRBV19 and TRBJ1-4, the complete variable domain reads DGGITQSPKYLFRKEGQNVTLSCEQNLNHDAMYWYRQDPGQGLRLIYYSQIVNDFQKGDIAEGYSVSREKKESFPLTVTSAQKNPTAFYLCASSYMNEKLFFGSGTQLSVL.

This chain links TRBV2 with TRBJ1-2, with 10 bases that match TRBD1. Losses at the gene ends were 11 bases for V and 3 bases for J; bases not matched to a gene: 6. Germline V gene data show CDR1 as SNHLY and CDR2 as FYNNEI. This CDR3 has 13 residues. The CDR3 coding sequence is TGTGCCGGCCGGGACAGGGGTGACTATGGCTACACCTTC. Translated, it gives CAGRDRGDYGYTF.

The chain joins TRBV7-9 to TRBJ1-1; tentatively, D is TRBD1 (5 bases). This CDR3 spans 14 amino acids. CDR1 and CDR2 from the germline V gene are SEHNR and FQNEAQ (reference sequence). The germline V and J ends were trimmed by 5 bases and 1 base, with 11 bases remaining between them. The CDR3 DNA sequence: TGTGCCAGCAGCCAGGGAGGTGGGAACACTGAAGCTTTCTTT. Translated: CASSQGGGNTEAFF.

The rearrangement links TRBV4-3 to TRBJ2-3; no reliable D call. V lost 0 bases and J lost 2, with 12 bases in between. Germline lookup yields CDR1 LGHNA and CDR2 YSLEER. The CDR3 runs to 16 residues. The DNA of the CDR3 is TGCGCCAGCAGCCAAGATGGGTACAGTTCCACAGATACGCAGTATTTT. Translating it yields CASSQDGYSSTDTQYF.

The chain is built from TRBV12-5 and TRBJ2-1; D tentatively reads TRBD1 or TRBD2 (5 bases each). CDR1 is LGHNT, CDR2 FRNRAP, per germline. The CDR3 totals 16 residues. The V end lost 5 bases, the J end lost 11 bases, and 25 bases lay between the germline ends. Written as DNA, the CDR3 is TGTGCTAGTGGTCTAGCCTCAGGGTTAGGGCAGAATCAGCAGTTCTTC. It yields the protein CASGLASGLGQNQQFF.

The chain joins TRBV5-6 to TRBJ2-7; unclear D gene. CDR1 is SGHDT and CDR2 is YYEEEE in the germline V gene. The V end lost 0 bases, the J end lost 3 bases, and 7 bases lay between the germline ends. This CDR3 is 13 amino acids long. CDR3 sequence: CASSLVGNYEQYF. In DNA form, the CDR3 reads TGTGCCAGCAGCTTGGTTGGAAACTACGAGCAGTACTTC.

The chain couples TRBV27 to TRBJ2-6; D gene ambiguous. The CDR3 is 16 residues long. Deletions cut 3 bases from V and 2 bases from J, with 11 bases between. The germline V gene has CDR1 MNHEY and CDR2 SMNVEV (reference sequence). CDR3 DNA sequence: TGTGCCAGCAGTTTGAGGTTCAGCGCTGGGGCCAACGTCCTGACTTTC. Translating it yields CASSLRFSAGANVLTF. The full variable domain, completed using reference TRBV27 and TRBJ2-6, is EAQVTQNPRYLITVTGKKLTVTCSQNMNHEYMSWYRQDPGLGLRQIYYSMNVEVTDKGDVPEGYKVSRKEKRNFPLILESPSPNQTSLYFCASSLRFSAGANVLTFGAGSRLTVL.

This clone was found a few times. The CDR3 sequence is CASSPSPGPGFYEQYF. CDR3 in DNA: TGTGCCAGCTCACCTTCTCCGGGCCCGGGCTTCTACGAGCAGTACTTC. The chain employs TRBV18 and TRBJ2-7; the D is unclear. Trimming took 3 bases from V and 3 from J, leaving 18 bases between them. The CDR3 extends over 16 amino acids. Germline CDR1 is KGHSH and CDR2 is LQKENI.